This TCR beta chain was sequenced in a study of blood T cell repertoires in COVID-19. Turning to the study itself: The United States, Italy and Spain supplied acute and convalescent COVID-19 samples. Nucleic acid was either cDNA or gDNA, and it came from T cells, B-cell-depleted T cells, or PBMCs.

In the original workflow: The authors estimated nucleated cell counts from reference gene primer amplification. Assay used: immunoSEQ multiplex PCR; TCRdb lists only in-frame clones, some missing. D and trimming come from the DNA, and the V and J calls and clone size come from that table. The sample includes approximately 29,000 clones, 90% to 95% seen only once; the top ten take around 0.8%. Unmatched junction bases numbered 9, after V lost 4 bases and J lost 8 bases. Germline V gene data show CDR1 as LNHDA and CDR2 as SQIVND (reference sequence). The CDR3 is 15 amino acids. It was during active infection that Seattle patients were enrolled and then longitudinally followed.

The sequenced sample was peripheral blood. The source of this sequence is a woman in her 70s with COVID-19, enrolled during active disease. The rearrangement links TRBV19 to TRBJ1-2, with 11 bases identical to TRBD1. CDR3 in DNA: TGTGCCAGTAGTAAGGGCCGGGACAGGGGGTACGGCTACACCTTC. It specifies CASSKGRDRGYGYTF.